A selection of T cell receptor beta chains follows, all from one sample in a study of cytomegalovirus exposure and HLA in healthy donors. Only in-frame clones appear in the TCRdb table, and some are missing; sequencing was by immunoSEQ multiplex PCR. The data show hundreds of thousands of clones, less than 80% seen once. The sample taken for sequencing was PBMCs. Receptors were obtained from a girl aged 2 to 9 in good health and CMV-seronegative. CDR3s include the opening cysteine and the closing phenylalanine or tryptophan. A D gene is named only where the DNA matches it firmly. Size tells how often a clone was seen (once, few, many) or the class of an expanded clone, and some rows leave it out.

clone size,D gene,V gene,J gene,CDR3 protein,CDR3 DNA
-,-,TRBV19,TRBJ2-3,CASSATSPNTQYF,TGTGCCAGTAGTGCGACTAGTCCCAATACGCAGTATTTT
-,TRBD2,TRBV7-9,TRBJ2-7,CASSPGGYEQYF,TGTGCCAGCAGCCCGGGGGGCTACGAGCAGTACTTC
-,-,TRBV2,TRBJ1-1,CASSETVMNTEAFF,TGTGCCAGCAGTGAGACAGTCATGAACACTGAAGCTTTCTTT
once,-,TRBV27,TRBJ1-2,CASSPTGTSGYTF,TGTGCCAGCAGTCCCACCGGGACATCTGGCTACACCTTC
-,-,TRBV5-1,TRBJ2-7,CASSFNREAGGYEQYF,TGCGCCAGCAGCTTCAACCGGGAAGCCGGGGGTTACGAGCAGTACTTC
-,TRBD2,TRBV5-6,TRBJ2-7,CASSRLAGGRQYF,TGTGCCAGCAGCCGACTAGCGGGGGGACGCCAGTACTTC
-,TRBD1,TRBV4-1,TRBJ1-2,CASSLTGGDGYTF,TGCGCCAGCAGCCTGACAGGGGGCGATGGCTACACCTTC
-,TRBD2,TRBV11-2,TRBJ2-1,CASSLLATPYNEQFF,TGTGCTAGCAGCTTACTAGCGACGCCTTACAATGAGCAGTTCTTC
-,TRBD1,TRBV15,TRBJ1-2,CATSELDRDGYTF,TGTGCCACCAGCGAGCTTGACAGGGACGGCTACACCTTC
once,TRBD1,TRBV5-6,TRBJ1-1,CASSLVGTGGNTEAFF,TGTGCCAGCAGCTTGGTAGGGACAGGGGGGAACACTGAAGCTTTCTTT